This TCR beta chain was sequenced during a study of tumor-infiltrating lymphocytes in oesophageal squamous cell carcinoma (dated by TCRdb to about 2016). Relative to germline, V is missing 2 bases and J is missing 4 bases, with 3 bases of the junction outside any gene match. The CDR3 starts with the cysteine, ends with the phenylalanine, and has 15 residues. CDR3 DNA only is kept here, 45 bases in frame from base 1. The germline V gene sets CDR1 to SGHTA and CDR2 to FQGNSA. Remarks on this clonotype: This clone's antigen is unknown. Base qualities were left out, and no much larger clone turns up one base away.

To prepare the library, PCR was applied. This sample was sequenced with an Illumina HiSeq 2000. TCRdb reworked the public reads: Q25 trimming with fastp, MiXCR clone assembly, productive beta chains retained. CDR3 protein sequences are deduplicated, and each keeps its most common genes and DNA. The table for this sample lists approximately 13,000 distinct CDR3 sequences; 52% of them were counted only once. Roughly 30% of the sample goes to the ten largest clones. The sample was esophageal tumor tissue. The rearrangement joined TRBV7-2 to TRBJ2-7; a stretch of 12 junction bases matches TRBD2. This receptor was identified in a female donor with esophageal squamous cell carcinoma. CDR3 loop: CASSLRTSGIYEQYF. The sequenced DNA is TGTGCCAGCAGCTTAAGGACTAGCGGGATTTACGAGCAGTACTTC.